These 10 T cell receptor beta chains were sequenced from one sample in a study of T cell responses to AZD1222 COVID-19 vaccine. TCRdb's table, derived via immunoSEQ multiplex PCR, lists solely in-frame clones and lacks some. The sample lists 150,000 to 200,000 clones, 94% seen once, with approximately 0.64% in the top ten. The specimen comprised peripheral blood, sampled on day 0 of AZD1222 vaccination. All receptors derive from an adult in good health.

DNA of the CDR3: TGTGCCAGCAGTGACCAACCAACCGGCACCGGGGAGCTGTTTTTT. Translated, it gives CASSDQPTGTGELFF. The chain uses TRBV6-4 and TRBJ2-2; D unclear. Germline lookup yields CDR1 MRHNA and CDR2 SNTAGT. CDR3 length: 15 amino acids. The V end lost 2 bases, the J end lost 4 bases, and 11 bases lay between the germline ends.

This chain joins TRBV6-5 and TRBJ2-1, with D possibly TRBD2 on 6 matching bases. Trimming took 3 bases from V and 4 from J, leaving 16 bases between them. CDR1 and CDR2 from the germline V gene are MNHEY and SVGAGI. The CDR3 is made up of 16 amino acids. This CDR3 is CASSYTVRGSYNEQFF. The CDR3 DNA reads TGTGCCAGCAGTTATACGGTGCGGGGATCATACAATGAGCAGTTCTTC.

The J gene is TRBJ2-1, the V gene TRBV10-2; D is perhaps TRBD1 (5 bases). Trimming took off 7 bases at V and 8 bases at J, with 15 bases between the two ends. The CDR3 contains 13 residues. CDR1 is WSHSY and CDR2 is SAAADI in the germline V gene. The CDR3, as DNA: TGCGCCAGCATACCCCAGGGTGGTGATGAGCAGTTCTTC. Translation gives CASIPQGGDEQFF.

The gene calls are TRBV5-5 and TRBJ1-2; weak D call: TRBD1 (6 bases). In germline, CDR1 is SGHKS, CDR2 YYEKEE (reference sequence). The CDR3 totals 13 residues. Trimming took off 7 bases at V and 8 bases at J, with 18 bases between the two ends. In DNA, the CDR3 is TGTGCCAGCTTTTTAAGGGGGTCTTTGGGCTACACCTTC. This sequence encodes CASFLRGSLGYTF.

The gene calls are TRBV6-4 and TRBJ1-1; D call uncertain. V lost 6 bases, J lost 1 base, and 9 bases lay in between. Germline V gives CDR1 MRHNA, CDR2 SNTAGT. This CDR3 comprises 13 residues. In DNA, the CDR3 is TGTGCCAGCAGGCGGGAACCGAACACTGAAGCTTTCTTT. Translation: CASRREPNTEAFF.

V and J are TRBV2 and TRBJ1-2, with D unclear. Germline CDR1 is SNHLY and CDR2 is FYNNEI. The CDR3 contains 14 residues. V lost 3 bases, J lost 5 bases, and 13 bases lay in between. CDR3 amino acids: CASSEGGGVYGYTF. DNA of the CDR3: TGTGCCAGCAGTGAGGGAGGTGGGGTATATGGCTACACCTTC.

This rearrangement joins TRBV7-9 to TRBJ2-3; D ambiguous. CDR1 is SEHNR, CDR2 FQNEAQ, per germline (reference sequence). V lost 3 bases and J 2 bases, leaving 6 bases between the germline ends. The CDR3 sequence is 13 residues long. The CDR3 nucleotides read TGTGCCAGCAGCTTGGGGTCCACAGATACGCAGTATTTT. Its protein product is CASSLGSTDTQYF.

This chain joins TRBV5-1 and TRBJ1-2; no clear D gene. V lost 1 base and J lost 3, with 10 bases in between. The length of the CDR3 is 14 residues. Germline V CDR1 and CDR2: SGHRS, YFSETQ. CDR3 DNA sequence: TGCGCCAGCAGCTTGATACTCGGGGACTATGGCTACACCTTC. Translating gives CASSLILGDYGYTF.

The rearrangement links TRBV28 to TRBJ1-2; D not resolved. This CDR3 is 15 amino acids long. Germline CDR1 is MDHEN and CDR2 is SYDVKM. Deletions cut 3 bases from V and 3 bases from J, with 14 bases between. CDR3 sequence (DNA): TGTGCCAGCAGTTTGGCCTCGGACGGCGACTATGGCTACACCTTC. This encodes CASSLASDGDYGYTF.

The CDR3 DNA reads TGTGCCAGTAGTTTAAATTTCAATCAGCCCCAGCATTTT. Protein: CASSLNFNQPQHF. V is TRBV19 and J is TRBJ1-5; D unresolved. V lost 5 bases to trimming and J lost 3 bases, with 8 bases between them. Germline CDR1 is LNHDA and CDR2 is SQIVND (reference sequence). The CDR3 length is 13 residues.